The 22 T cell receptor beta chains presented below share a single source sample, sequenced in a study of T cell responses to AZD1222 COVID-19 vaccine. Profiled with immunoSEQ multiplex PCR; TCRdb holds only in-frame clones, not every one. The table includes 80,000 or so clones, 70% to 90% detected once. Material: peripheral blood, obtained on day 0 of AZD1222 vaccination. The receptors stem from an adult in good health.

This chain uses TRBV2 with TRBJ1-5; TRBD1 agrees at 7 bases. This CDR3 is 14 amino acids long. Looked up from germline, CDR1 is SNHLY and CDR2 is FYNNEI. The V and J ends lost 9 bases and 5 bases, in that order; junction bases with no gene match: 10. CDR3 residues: CASQPGQRHQPQHF. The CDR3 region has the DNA TGTGCCAGTCAACCGGGACAGCGACATCAGCCCCAGCATTTT. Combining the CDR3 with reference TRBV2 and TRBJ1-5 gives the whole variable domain EPEVTQTPSHQVTQMGQEVILRCVPISNHLYFYWYRQILGQKVEFLVSFYNNEISEKSEIFDDQFSVERPDGSNFTLKIRSTKLEDSAMYFCASQPGQRHQPQHFGDGTRLSIL.

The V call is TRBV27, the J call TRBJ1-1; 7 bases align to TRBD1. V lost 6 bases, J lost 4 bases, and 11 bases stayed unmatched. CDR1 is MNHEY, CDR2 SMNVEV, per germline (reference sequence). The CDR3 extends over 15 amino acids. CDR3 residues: CASSRPTRQGTEAFF. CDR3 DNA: TGTGCCAGCAGCCGTCCCACCCGACAGGGCACTGAAGCTTTCTTT.

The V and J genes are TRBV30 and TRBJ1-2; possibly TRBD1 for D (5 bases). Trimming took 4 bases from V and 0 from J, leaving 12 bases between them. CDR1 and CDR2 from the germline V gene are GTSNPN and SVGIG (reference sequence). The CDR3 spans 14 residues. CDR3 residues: CAWTGTVANYGYTF. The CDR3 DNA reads TGTGCCTGGACCGGGACGGTAGCTAACTATGGCTACACCTTC.

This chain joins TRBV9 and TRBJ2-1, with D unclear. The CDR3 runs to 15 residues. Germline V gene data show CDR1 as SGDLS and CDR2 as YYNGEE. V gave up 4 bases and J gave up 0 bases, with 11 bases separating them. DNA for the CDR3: TGTGCCAGCAGCACCCAGCCTAACTCCTACAATGAGCAGTTCTTC. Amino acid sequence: CASSTQPNSYNEQFF.

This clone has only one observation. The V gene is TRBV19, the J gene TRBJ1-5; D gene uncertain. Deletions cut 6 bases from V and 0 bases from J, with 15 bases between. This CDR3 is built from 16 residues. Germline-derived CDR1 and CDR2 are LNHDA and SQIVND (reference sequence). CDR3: CASSDLGFYSNQPQHF. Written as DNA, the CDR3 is TGTGCCAGTAGCGATCTGGGGTTTTATAGCAATCAGCCCCAGCATTTT.

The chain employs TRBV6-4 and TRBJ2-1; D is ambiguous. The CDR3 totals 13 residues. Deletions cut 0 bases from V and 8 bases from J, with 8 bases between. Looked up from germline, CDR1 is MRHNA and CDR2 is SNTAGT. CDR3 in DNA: TGTGCCAGCAGTGACTCGATGTTGGATGAGCAGTTCTTC. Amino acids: CASSDSMLDEQFF.

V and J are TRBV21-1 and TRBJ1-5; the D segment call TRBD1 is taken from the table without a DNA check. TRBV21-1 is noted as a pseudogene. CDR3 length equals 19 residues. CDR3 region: CASTQRGLQAPYSNQPQHF. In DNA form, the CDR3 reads TGTGCCAGCACCCAAAGGGGGTTACAAGCTCCTTATAGCAATCAGCCCCAGCATTTT.

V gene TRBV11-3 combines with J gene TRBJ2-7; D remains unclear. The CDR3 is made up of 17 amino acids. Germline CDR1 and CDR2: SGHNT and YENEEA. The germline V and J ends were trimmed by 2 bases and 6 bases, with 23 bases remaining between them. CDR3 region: CASSLTRPTLLSGEQYF. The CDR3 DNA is TGTGCCAGCAGCTTAACTCGGCCGACTTTACTCTCTGGCGAGCAGTACTTC.

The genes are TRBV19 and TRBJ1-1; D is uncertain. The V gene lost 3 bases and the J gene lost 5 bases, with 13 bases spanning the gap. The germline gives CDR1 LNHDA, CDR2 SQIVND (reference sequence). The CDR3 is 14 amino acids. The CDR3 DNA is TGTGCCAGTAGTATGTGGCGCACCGGGACTGAAGCTTTCTTT. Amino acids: CASSMWRTGTEAFF.

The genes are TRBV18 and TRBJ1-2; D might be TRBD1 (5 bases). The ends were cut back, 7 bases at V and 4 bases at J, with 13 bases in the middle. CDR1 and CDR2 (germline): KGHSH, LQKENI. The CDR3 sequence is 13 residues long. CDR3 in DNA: TGTGCCAGCTTGGCCAGACAGACCTATGGCTACACCTTC. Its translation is CASLARQTYGYTF.

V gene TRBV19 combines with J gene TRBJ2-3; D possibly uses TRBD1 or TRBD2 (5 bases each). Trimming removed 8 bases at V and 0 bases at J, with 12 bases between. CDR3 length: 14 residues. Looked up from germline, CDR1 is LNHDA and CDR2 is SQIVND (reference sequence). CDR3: CASRDVASTDTQYF. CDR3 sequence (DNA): TGTGCCAGTCGGGACGTAGCTAGCACAGATACGCAGTATTTT.

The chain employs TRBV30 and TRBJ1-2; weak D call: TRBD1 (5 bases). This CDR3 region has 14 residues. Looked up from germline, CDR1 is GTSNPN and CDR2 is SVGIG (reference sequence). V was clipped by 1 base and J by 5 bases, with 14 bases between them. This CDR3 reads CAWSGGRARYGYTF. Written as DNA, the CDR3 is TGTGCCTGGAGTGGAGGCAGGGCGCGTTATGGCTACACCTTC.

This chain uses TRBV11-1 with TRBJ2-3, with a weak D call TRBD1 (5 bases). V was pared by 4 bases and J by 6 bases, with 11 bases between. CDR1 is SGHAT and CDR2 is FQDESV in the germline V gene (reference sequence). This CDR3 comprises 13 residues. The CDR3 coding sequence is TGTGCCAGCAGCTCAACGACAGTCGATACGCAGTATTTT. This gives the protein CASSSTTVDTQYF.

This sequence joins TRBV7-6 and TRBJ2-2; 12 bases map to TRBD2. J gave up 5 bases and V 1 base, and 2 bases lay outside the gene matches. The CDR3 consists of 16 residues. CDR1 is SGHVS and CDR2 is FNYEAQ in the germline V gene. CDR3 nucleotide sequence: TGTGCCAGCAGCTTAGGGACTAGCGGGACAACCGGGGAGCTGTTTTTT. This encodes CASSLGTSGTTGELFF.

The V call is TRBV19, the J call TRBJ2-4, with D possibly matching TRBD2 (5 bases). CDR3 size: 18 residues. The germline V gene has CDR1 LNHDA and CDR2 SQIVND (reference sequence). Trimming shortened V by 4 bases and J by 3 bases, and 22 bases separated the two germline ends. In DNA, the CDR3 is TGTGCCAGTAGTAAGACGGGGTCCAATCTTAGTGGCAAAAACATTCAGTACTTC. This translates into CASSKTGSNLSGKNIQYF.

For the CDR3, the DNA is TGTGCCAGCAGTATTCAGGGCCCAGATACGCAGTATTTT. Its protein is CASSIQGPDTQYF. J is TRBJ2-3 and V is TRBV6-2 or TRBV6-3; weak D call: TRBD1 (5 bases). The CDR3 is made up of 13 amino acids. Between the trimmed V and J ends, which lost 5 bases and 4 bases, there was a span of 10 bases. The V gene's germline CDR1 is MNHEY and CDR2 SVGEGT.

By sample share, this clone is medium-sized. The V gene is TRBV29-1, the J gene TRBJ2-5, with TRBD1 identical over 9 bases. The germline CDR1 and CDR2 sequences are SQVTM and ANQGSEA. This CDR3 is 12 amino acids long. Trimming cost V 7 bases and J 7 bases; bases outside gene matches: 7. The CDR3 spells CSAPGTGRTQYF. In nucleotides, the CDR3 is TGCAGCGCTCCGGGGACAGGGAGGACCCAGTACTTC.

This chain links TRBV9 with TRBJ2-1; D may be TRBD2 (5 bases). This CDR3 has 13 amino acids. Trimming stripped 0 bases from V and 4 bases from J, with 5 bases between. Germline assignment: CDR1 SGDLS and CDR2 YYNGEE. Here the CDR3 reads CASSVGTYNEQFF. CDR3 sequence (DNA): TGTGCCAGCAGCGTAGGGACTTACAATGAGCAGTTCTTC. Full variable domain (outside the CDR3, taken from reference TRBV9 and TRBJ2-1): DSGVTQTPKHLITATGQRVTLRCSPRSGDLSVYWYQQSLDQGLQFLIQYYNGEERAKGNILERFSAQQFPDLHSELNLSSLELGDSALYFCASSVGTYNEQFFGPGTRLTVL.

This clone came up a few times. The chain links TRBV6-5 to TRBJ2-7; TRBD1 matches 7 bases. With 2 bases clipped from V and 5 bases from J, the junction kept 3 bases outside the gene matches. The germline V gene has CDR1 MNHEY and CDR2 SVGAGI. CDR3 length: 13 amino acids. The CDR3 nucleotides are TGTGCCAGCAGTTACGACAGGGACCACGAGCAGTACTTC. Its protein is CASSYDRDHEQYF.

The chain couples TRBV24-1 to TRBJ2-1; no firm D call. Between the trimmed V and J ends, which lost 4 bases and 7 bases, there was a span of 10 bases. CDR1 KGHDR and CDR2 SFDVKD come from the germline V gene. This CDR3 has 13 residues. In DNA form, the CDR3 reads TGTGCCACCAGTGACCCCGGACGAAATGAGCAGTTCTTC. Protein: CATSDPGRNEQFF.

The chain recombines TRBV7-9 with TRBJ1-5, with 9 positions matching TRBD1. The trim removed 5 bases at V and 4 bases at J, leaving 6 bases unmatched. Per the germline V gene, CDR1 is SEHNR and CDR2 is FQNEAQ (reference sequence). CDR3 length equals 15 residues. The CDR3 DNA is TGTGCCAGCAGCCCACAGGGGGCAGGGAATCAGCCCCAGCATTTT. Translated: CASSPQGAGNQPQHF.

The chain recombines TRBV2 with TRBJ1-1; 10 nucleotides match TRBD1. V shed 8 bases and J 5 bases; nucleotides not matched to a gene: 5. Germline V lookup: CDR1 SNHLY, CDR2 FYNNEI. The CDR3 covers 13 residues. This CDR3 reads CASLGQGSTEAFF. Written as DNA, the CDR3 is TGTGCCAGCTTGGGACAGGGGTCTACTGAAGCTTTCTTT.